This is a list of T cell receptor beta chains from one sample in a study of molecular identifiers for immune sequencing clone quantification. One entry per CDR3 protein, called by TCRdb with MiXCR from the PCR reads. The table shows around 470,000 distinct CDR3 sequences, with about a fifth occurring only once. The sequenced sample was naive CD8+ T cells from blood, with Jurkat cell RNA spiked in. These receptor sequences come from a human donor in good health. Some libraries in this study had Jurkat cell RNA spiked in. Both conserved end residues are part of each CDR3. A D gene is named only where the DNA matches it firmly. The listing skips clone size in some rows; elsewhere it reads once, few, many or a size class.

13	NA	TRBJ2-1	TRBV7-2	many	TGTGCCAGCAGCTTGTCCTCCTACAATGAGCAGTTCTTC	CASSLSSYNEQFF
19	NA	TRBJ2-6	TRBV19	many	TGTGCCAGTAGTATTCCTCCCGGCGGACAATTCTCTGGGGCCAACGTCCTGACTTTC	CASSIPPGGQFSGANVLTF
13	NA	TRBJ2-7	TRBV24-1	few	TGTGCCACCAGTGATTTTGGGATAGACGAGCAGTACTTC	CATSDFGIDEQYF
16	NA	TRBJ2-5	TRBV12-3/TRBV12-4	NA	TGTGCCAGCAGTTTAGCGGGGGGTAGGGTAGAAGAGACCCAGTACTTC	CASSLAGGRVEETQYF
15	NA	TRBJ2-5	TRBV7-9	once	TGTGCCAGCAACTCCTACAGTGGAGCTCAAGAGACCCAGTACTTC	CASNSYSGAQETQYF
13	NA	TRBJ2-7	TRBV28	NA	TGTGCCAGCAAGGGACCAGCTCTCTACGAGCAGCACTTC	CASKGPALYEQHF
15	NA	TRBJ2-3	TRBV2	few	TGTGCCACCGCGCCTATAGGGGGATCCACAGATACGCAGTATTTT	CATAPIGGSTDTQYF
13	NA	TRBJ2-7	TRBV6-6	NA	TGTGCCAGCGCCCCCCCTACTAGTTTCGAGCAGTACTTC	CASAPPTSFEQYF
14	NA	TRBJ1-1	TRBV18	many	TGTGCCAGCTCACCCACAGACCCGAACACTGAAGCTTTCTTT	CASSPTDPNTEAFF
13	NA	TRBJ2-5	TRBV20-1	few	TGCAGTGCTAGAGATCGCTGGGGGGAGACCCAGTACTTC	CSARDRWGETQYF
13	NA	TRBJ1-2	TRBV12-3/TRBV12-4	few	TGTGCCAGCAGTCCGGACTTCAGCTATGGCTACACCTTC	CASSPDFSYGYTF
15	TRBD1	TRBJ2-7	TRBV19	NA	TGTGCCAGTAGTAGTGCCGGGACAGGGTTTTACGAGCGGTACTTC	CASSSAGTGFYERYF
17	NA	TRBJ2-7	TRBV4-2	many	TGTGCCAGCAGCCAAGATGTAAGCGGGTCTGGGGCCTACGAGCAGTACTTC	CASSQDVSGSGAYEQYF
15	TRBD2	TRBJ2-3	TRBV6-2/TRBV6-3	few	TGTGCCAGCAGTTACGGACTAGCCATCACAGATACGCAGTATTTT	CASSYGLAITDTQYF
16	NA	TRBJ2-4	TRBV2	many	TGTGCCAGCAGTGAATTAGGGGCGTTGGTCAAAAACATTCAGTACTTC	CASSELGALVKNIQYF
16	NA	TRBJ2-7	TRBV6-5	many	TGTGCCAGCAGTTACTCGGGGACACTAAACCCCTACGAGCAGTACTTC	CASSYSGTLNPYEQYF
13	TRBD1	TRBJ1-5	TRBV9	few	TGTGCCAGCAGCGAGGGGGACAGCCAGCCCCAGCATTTT	CASSEGDSQPQHF
19	TRBD1	TRBJ1-2	TRBV4-3	few	TGCGCCAGCAGCCAGGGCGACAGGGGGCACCGAATTTCTAACTATGGCTACACCTTC	CASSQGDRGHRISNYGYTF
16	NA	TRBJ2-1	TRBV19	NA	TGTGCCAGTAGTCCGGACAGTCAAAGCTCCTACGATGAGCAGTTCTTC	CASSPDSQSSYDEQFF
14	NA	TRBJ1-6	TRBV7-9	NA	TGTGCCAGCAGCTTAGTCTTGGTTGGTTCACCCCTCCACTTT	CASSLVLVGSPLHF
17	TRBD2	TRBJ2-5	TRBV9	many	TGTGCCAGCAGCGTAGACCGGGGACTAGCGGTACAAGAGACCCAGTACTTC	CASSVDRGLAVQETQYF
16	TRBD1	TRBJ2-7	TRBV7-9	NA	TGTGCCAGCAGCTTGGGGACAGGCGGAGTATGGTACGAGCAGTACTTC	CASSLGTGGVWYEQYF
17	TRBD2	TRBJ2-3	TRBV7-2	many	TGTGCCAGCAGCTTAGCATCCCGGACTAGCGGGACAGATACGCAGTATTTT	CASSLASRTSGTDTQYF
15	NA	TRBJ2-7	TRBV4-1	NA	TGCGCCAGCAGCCAAGTAGGTGACAGTGCCTACGAGCAGTACTTC	CASSQVGDSAYEQYF
15	NA	TRBJ2-3	TRBV27	few	TGTGCCAGCAGTTACAACCGGGACCCCGCCGATACGCAGTATTTT	CASSYNRDPADTQYF
15	TRBD2	TRBJ2-1	TRBV28	NA	TGTGCCAGCACCTCGACTAGCGGGATTTACAATGAGCAGTTCTTC	CASTSTSGIYNEQFF
14	TRBD1	TRBJ2-3	TRBV12-3/TRBV12-4	many	TGTGCCAGCGGCGGACAGGGTAGTCCAGATACGCAGTATTTT	CASGGQGSPDTQYF
12	NA	TRBJ2-7	TRBV30	NA	TGTGCCTGGAAACCCCGCTACTACGAGCAGTACTTC	CAWKPRYYEQYF
18	TRBD2	TRBJ2-5	TRBV3-1	few	TGTGCCAGCAGCAAAAGACTAGCGGGGGGTGCCCCCCAAGAGACCCAGTACTTC	CASSKRLAGGAPQETQYF
14	TRBD1	TRBJ1-5	TRBV20-1	NA	TGCAGTGCAGGGGGGACAGTAAACAGTCAGCCCCAGCATTTT	CSAGGTVNSQPQHF
16	TRBD1	TRBJ1-4	TRBV4-3	NA	TGCGCCAGCAGCCAAGATTGCGGGACAGGGGACGAAAAACTGTTTTTT	CASSQDCGTGDEKLFF
16	TRBD1	TRBJ2-7	TRBV11-2	NA	TGTGCCAGCAGCTTCCCACCGGGACAGGGTGGCTACGAGCAGTACTTC	CASSFPPGQGGYEQYF
15	TRBD2	TRBJ2-1	TRBV4-1	many	TGCGCCAGCAGCCAACTAGCGGGGGCCTACAATGAGCAGTTCTTC	CASSQLAGAYNEQFF
13	NA	TRBJ2-7	TRBV27	NA	TGTGCCAGCAGTTTGCTCGCCATGGGCGAGCAGTACTTC	CASSLLAMGEQYF
15	NA	TRBJ2-1	TRBV7-2	few	TGTGCCAGCAGCTACATCGGAGGGGCCTACAATGAGCAGTTCTTC	CASSYIGGAYNEQFF
17	TRBD1	TRBJ2-2	TRBV7-9	NA	TGTGCCAGCAGCTCCATAGGGACAGGGGGCCCCCCCGGGGAGCTGTTTTTT	CASSSIGTGGPPGELFF
16	NA	TRBJ1-2	TRBV4-3	NA	TGCGCCAGCAGCCAAGTATCCGAGGACATTGGGAAGGGCTACACCTTC	CASSQVSEDIGKGYTF
15	NA	TRBJ2-5	TRBV4-3	NA	TGCGCCAGCAGCCAAGACGTAAGTCTAGCAGAGACCCAGTACTTC	CASSQDVSLAETQYF
18	TRBD2	TRBJ2-1	TRBV7-9	few	TGTGCCAGCAGCTTACTGGGAGCGGGAGAGGAATATGGGGGTGAGCAGTTCTTC	CASSLLGAGEEYGGEQFF
13	NA	TRBJ2-1	TRBV30	few	TGTGCCTGGAGTTTTTCAAGCTACAATGAGCAGTTCTTC	CAWSFSSYNEQFF